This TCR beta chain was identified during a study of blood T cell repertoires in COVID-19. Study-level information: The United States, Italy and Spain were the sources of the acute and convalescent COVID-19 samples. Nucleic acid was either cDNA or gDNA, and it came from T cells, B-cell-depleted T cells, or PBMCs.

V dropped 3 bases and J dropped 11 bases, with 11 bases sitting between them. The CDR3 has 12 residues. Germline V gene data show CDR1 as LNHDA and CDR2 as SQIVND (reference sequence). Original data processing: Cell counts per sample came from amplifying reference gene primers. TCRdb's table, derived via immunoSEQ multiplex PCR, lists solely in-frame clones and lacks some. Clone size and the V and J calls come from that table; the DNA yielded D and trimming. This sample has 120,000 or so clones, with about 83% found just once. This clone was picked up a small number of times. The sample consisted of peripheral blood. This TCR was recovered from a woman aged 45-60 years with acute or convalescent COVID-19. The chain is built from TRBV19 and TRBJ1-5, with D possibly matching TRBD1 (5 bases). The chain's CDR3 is CASSIPRETQHF. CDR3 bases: TGTGCCAGTAGTATTCCCAGGGAAACCCAGCATTTT.